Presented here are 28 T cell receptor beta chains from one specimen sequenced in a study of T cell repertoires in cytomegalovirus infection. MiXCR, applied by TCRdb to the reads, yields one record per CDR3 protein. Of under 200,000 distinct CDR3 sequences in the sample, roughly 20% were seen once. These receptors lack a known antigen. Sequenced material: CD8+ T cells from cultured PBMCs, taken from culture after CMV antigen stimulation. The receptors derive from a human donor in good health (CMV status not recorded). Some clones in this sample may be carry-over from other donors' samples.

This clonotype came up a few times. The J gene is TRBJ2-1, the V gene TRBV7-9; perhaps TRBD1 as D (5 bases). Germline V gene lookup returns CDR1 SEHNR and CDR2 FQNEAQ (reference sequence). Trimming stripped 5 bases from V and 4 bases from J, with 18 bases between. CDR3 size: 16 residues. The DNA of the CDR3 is TGTGCCAGCAGCCCAGGGATCTTAGATAGATACAATGAGCAGTTCTTC. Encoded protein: CASSPGILDRYNEQFF.

CDR3 coding DNA: TGCGCCAGCAGCCAAGATTATGGTAGCAATCAGCCCCAGCATTTT. Its translation: CASSQDYGSNQPQHF. This chain links TRBV4-1 with TRBJ1-5, with D hard to call. Germline V gene data show CDR1 as MGHRA and CDR2 as YSYEKL. The CDR3 sequence is 15 residues long. The V gene lost 0 bases and the J gene lost 0 bases, with 6 bases spanning the gap.

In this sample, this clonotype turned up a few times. This chain's CDR3 is CASKSHPATSYEQYF. The CDR3, as DNA: TGCGCCAGCAAAAGTCACCCGGCGACCTCCTACGAGCAGTACTTC. V is TRBV5-1 and J is TRBJ2-7; no clear D. The CDR3 runs to 15 residues. Germline CDR1 is SGHRS and CDR2 is YFSETQ. V lost 6 bases to trimming and J lost 0 bases, with 16 bases between them.

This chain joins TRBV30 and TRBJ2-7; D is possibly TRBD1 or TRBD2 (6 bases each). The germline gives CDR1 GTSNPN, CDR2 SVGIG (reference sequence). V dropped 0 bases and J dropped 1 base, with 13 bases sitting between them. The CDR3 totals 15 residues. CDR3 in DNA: TGTGCCTGGAGTGTACACCAGGGGAGGTCCTACGAGCAGTACTTC. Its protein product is CAWSVHQGRSYEQYF.

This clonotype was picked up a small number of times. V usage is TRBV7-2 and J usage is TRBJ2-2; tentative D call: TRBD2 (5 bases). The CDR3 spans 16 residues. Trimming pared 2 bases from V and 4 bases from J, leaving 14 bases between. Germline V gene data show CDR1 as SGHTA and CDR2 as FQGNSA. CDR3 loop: CASSLRGQDPTGELFF. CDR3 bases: TGTGCCAGCAGCTTACGCGGGCAGGACCCCACCGGGGAGCTGTTTTTT.

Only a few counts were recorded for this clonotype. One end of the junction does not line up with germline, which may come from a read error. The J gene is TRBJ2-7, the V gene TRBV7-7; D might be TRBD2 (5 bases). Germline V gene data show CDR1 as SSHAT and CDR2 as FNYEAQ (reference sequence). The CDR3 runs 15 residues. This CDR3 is CASSPEVAPGYEQYF. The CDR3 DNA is TGTGCTAGCAGCCCAGAGGTAGCGCCCGGGTACGAGCAGTACTTC.

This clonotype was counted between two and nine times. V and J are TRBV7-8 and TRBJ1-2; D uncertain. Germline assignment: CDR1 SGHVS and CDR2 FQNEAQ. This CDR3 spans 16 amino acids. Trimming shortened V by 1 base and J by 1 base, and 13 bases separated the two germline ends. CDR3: CASSLVVGGSNYGYTF. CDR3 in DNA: TGTGCCAGCAGCTTAGTCGTAGGCGGAAGTAACTATGGCTACACCTTC.

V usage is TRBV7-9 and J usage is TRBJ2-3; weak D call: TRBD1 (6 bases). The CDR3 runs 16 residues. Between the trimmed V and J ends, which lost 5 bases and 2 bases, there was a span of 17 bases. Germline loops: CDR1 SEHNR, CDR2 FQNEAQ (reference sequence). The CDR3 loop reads CASSPRQGIDTDTQYF. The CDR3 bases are TGTGCCAGCAGCCCGCGTCAGGGGATAGACACAGATACGCAGTATTTT.

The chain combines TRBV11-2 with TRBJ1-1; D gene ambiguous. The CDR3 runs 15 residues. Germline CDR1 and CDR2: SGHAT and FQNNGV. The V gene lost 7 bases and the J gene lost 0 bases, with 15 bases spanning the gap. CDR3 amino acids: CASTHPGYMNTEAFF. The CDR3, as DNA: TGTGCCAGCACCCACCCCGGGTACATGAACACTGAAGCTTTCTTT.

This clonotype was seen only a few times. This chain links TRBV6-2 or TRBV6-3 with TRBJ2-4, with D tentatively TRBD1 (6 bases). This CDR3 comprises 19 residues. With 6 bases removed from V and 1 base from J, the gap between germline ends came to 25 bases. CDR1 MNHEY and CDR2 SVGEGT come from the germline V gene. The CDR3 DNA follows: TGTGCCAGCAGCCCTACCAGGGGACACTCCTCGGGGGCCAAAAACATTCAGTACTTC. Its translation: CASSPTRGHSSGAKNIQYF.

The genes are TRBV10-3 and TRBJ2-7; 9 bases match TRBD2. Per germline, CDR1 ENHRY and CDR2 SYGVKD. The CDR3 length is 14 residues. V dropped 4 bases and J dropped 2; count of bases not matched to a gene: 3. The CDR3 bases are TGTGCCATCAGTGGGGCGGGGGGGCCCTACGAGCAGTACTTC. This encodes CAISGAGGPYEQYF.

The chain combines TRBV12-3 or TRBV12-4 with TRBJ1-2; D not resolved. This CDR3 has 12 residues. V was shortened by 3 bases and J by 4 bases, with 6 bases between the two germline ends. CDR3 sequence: CASSFLSYGYTF. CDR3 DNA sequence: TGTGCCAGCAGTTTCCTTAGCTATGGCTACACCTTC.

CDR3 sequence reads: CASSLIVAVRESSPLHF. The CDR3 DNA reads as TGTGCCAGCAGCTTAATTGTTGCGGTCCGGGAAAGTTCACCCCTCCACTTT. V gene TRBV7-8 combines with J gene TRBJ1-6; no definite D call. The germline CDR1 and CDR2 sequences are SGHVS and FQNEAQ. V lost 2 bases, J lost 9 bases, and 20 bases lay in between. The length of the CDR3 is 17 residues.

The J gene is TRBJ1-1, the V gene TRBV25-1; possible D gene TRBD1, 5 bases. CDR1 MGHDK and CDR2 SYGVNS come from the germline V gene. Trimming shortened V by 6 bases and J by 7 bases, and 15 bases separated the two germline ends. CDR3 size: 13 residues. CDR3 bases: TGTGCCAGCAGGTACCGGGACCCAGGTGAAGCTTTCTTT. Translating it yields CASRYRDPGEAFF.

In nucleotides, the CDR3 is TGTGCCAGCAGCAAGGGAGGGGTCGGTAATTCACCCCTCCACTTT. Amino acid sequence: CASSKGGVGNSPLHF. J is TRBJ1-6 and V is TRBV6-6; weak D call: TRBD1 (5 bases). This CDR3 is 15 amino acids long. Deletions cut 6 bases from V and 6 bases from J, with 15 bases between. Germline V CDR1 and CDR2: MNHNY, SVGAGI (reference sequence).

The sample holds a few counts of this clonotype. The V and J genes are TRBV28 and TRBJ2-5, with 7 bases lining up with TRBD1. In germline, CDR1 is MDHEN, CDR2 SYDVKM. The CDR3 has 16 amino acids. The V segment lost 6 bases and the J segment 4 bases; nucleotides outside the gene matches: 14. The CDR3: CASSFIEGQSPETQYF. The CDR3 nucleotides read TGTGCCAGCAGCTTTATCGAGGGACAGTCCCCAGAGACCCAGTACTTC.

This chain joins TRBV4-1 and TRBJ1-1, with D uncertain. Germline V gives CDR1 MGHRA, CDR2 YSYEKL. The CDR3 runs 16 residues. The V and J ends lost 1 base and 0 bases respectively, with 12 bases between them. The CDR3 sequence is CASSQGPAAMNTEAFF. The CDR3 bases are TGCGCCAGCAGCCAAGGCCCAGCCGCCATGAACACTGAAGCTTTCTTT.

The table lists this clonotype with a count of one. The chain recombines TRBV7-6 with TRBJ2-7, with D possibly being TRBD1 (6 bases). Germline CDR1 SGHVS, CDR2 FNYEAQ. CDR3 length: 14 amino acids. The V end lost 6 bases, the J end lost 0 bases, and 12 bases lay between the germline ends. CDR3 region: CASRPHRDSYEQYF. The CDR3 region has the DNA TGTGCCAGCAGACCGCACAGGGACTCCTACGAGCAGTACTTC.

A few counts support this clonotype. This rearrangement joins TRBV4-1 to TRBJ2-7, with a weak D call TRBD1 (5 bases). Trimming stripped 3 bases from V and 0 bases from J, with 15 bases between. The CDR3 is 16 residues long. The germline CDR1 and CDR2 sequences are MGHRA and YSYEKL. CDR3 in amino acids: CASSQVARTSSYEQYF. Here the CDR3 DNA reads TGCGCCAGCAGCCAGGTCGCCCGGACATCCTCCTACGAGCAGTACTTC.

The CDR3 DNA reads as TGTGCCAGCAGTTTCACAGTCGCAACTAATGAAAAACTGTTTTTT. Translating gives CASSFTVATNEKLFF. The chain recombines TRBV12-3 or TRBV12-4 with TRBJ1-4; the D is unclear. The CDR3 sequence is 15 residues long. V dropped 3 bases and J dropped 0 bases, with 8 bases sitting between them.

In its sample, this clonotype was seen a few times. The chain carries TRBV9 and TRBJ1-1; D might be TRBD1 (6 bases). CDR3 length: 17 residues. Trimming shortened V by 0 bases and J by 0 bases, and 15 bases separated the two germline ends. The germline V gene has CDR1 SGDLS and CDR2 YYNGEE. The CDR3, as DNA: TGTGCCAGCAGCGTAGATGTGGGGGCGGGGTTGAACACTGAAGCTTTCTTT. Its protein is CASSVDVGAGLNTEAFF.

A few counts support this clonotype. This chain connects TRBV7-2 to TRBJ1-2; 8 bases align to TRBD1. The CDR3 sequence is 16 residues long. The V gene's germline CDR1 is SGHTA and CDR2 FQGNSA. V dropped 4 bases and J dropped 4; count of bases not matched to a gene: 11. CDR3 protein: CASSSSPSGGFYGYTF. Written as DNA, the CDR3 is TGTGCCAGCAGCTCGTCCCCCTCAGGGGGCTTCTATGGCTACACCTTC.

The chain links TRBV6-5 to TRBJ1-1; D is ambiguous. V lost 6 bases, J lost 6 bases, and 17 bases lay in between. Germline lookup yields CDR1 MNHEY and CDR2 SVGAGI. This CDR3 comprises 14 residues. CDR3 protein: CASREDRWIAEAFF. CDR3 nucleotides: TGTGCCAGCAGAGAAGATCGGTGGATCGCTGAAGCTTTCTTT.

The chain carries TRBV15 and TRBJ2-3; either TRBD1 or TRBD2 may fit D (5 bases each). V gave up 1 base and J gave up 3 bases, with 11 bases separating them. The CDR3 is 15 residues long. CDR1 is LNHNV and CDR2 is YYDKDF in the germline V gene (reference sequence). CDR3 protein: CATSRGDGVTDTQYF. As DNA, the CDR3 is TGTGCCACCAGCAGAGGGGACGGCGTTACAGATACGCAGTATTTT.

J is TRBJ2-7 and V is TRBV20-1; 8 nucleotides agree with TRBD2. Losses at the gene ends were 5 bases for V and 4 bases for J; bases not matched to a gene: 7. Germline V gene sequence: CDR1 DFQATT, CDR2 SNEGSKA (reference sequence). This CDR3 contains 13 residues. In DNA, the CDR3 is TGCAGTGCTCGAGCGGGGGCCCCTTACGAGCAGTACTTC. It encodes CSARAGAPYEQYF.

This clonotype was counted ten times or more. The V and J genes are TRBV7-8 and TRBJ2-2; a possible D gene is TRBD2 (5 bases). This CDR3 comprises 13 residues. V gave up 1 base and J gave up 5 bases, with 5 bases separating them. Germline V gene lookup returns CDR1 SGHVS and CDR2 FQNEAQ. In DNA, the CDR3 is TGTGCCAGCAGCTTAGGAGGGACCGGGGAGCTGTTTTTT. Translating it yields CASSLGGTGELFF. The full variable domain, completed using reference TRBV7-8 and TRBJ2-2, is GAGVSQSPRYKVAKRGQDVALRCDPISGHVSLFWYQQALGQGPEFLTYFQNEAQLDKSGLPSDRFFAERPEGSVSTLKIQRTQQEDSAVYLCASSLGGTGELFFGEGSRLTVL.

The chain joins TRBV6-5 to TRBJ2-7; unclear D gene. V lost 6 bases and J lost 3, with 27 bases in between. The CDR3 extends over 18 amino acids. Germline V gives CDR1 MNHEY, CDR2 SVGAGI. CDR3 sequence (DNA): TGTGCCAGCAGCCACCGCTGGATGACCGCCGCGGATAACTACGAGCAGTACTTC. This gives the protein CASSHRWMTAADNYEQYF.

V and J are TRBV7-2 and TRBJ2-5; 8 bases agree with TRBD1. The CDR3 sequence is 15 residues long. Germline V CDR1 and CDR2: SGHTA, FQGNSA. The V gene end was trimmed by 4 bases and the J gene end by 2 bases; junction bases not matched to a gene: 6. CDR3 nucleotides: TGTGCCAGCAGCTCGCGGACAGGGACTCAAGAGACCCAGTACTTC. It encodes CASSSRTGTQETQYF.